This T cell receptor (beta chain) was sequenced in a study of blood T cell repertoires in COVID-19. Study background: Both acute and convalescent COVID-19 samples were obtained from the United States, Italy and Spain. T cells, B-cell-depleted T cells, or PBMCs provided the cDNA or gDNA that served as material.

CDR1 is KGHSH, CDR2 LQKENI, per germline. The CDR3 is 15 residues long. J lost 2 bases, V lost 3 bases, and 0 bases had no gene match. This clone was counted between two and nine times. Under the authors' procedure: Nucleated cell number was recorded as an estimate derived from reference gene primer amplification. Method: immunoSEQ multiplex PCR; TCRdb's copy keeps in-frame clones and lacks some. V, J and clone size derive from that table, while D and trimming were established from the DNA sequence. Among about 240,000 clones listed, around 86% were seen once. This TCR derives from a woman aged 55-69 years with active or convalescent COVID-19. Source material: peripheral blood. The V call is TRBV18, the J call TRBJ2-1; 11 positions agree with TRBD1. The CDR3 DNA is TGTGCCAGCTCACCGGGACAGGGGGCCTACAATGAGCAGTTCTTC. It is translated as CASSPGQGAYNEQFF. Together with reference TRBV18 and TRBJ2-1, the CDR3 gives the full variable domain: NAGVMQNPRHLVRRRGQEARLRCSPMKGHSHVYWYRQLPEEGLKFMVYLQKENIIDESGMPKERFSAEFPKEGPSILRIQQVVRGDSAAYFCASSPGQGAYNEQFFGPGTRLTVL.